Following are 22 T cell receptor beta chains from one sample sequenced in a study of radiotherapy plus CTLA-4 blockade in lung cancer. This table comes from immunoSEQ multiplex PCR, and its TCRdb copy is limited to in-frame clones, with some not included. The sample has 24,000 or so clones; 70% to 75% are singletons. The sequences come from peripheral blood, collected from a patient treated with radiotherapy plus ipilimumab. Every receptor here comes from a human donor with non-small cell lung cancer whose response to radiotherapy plus ipilimumab could not be evaluated.

This chain links TRBV5-1 with TRBJ1-1; D unresolved. Between the trimmed V and J ends, which lost 2 bases and 4 bases, there was a span of 9 bases. CDR1 and CDR2 (germline): SGHRS, YFSETQ. CDR3 size: 13 residues. CDR3 nucleotide sequence: TGCGCCAGCAGCTTTGGTGATAGCACTGAAGCTTTCTTT. This sequence encodes CASSFGDSTEAFF.

The chain is built from TRBV7-8 and TRBJ2-7; D not resolved. Trimming took off 2 bases at V and 1 base at J, with 12 bases between the two ends. The germline V gene encodes CDR1 SGHVS and CDR2 FQNEAQ. The CDR3 is made up of 15 amino acids. The CDR3 region is CASSLRSTVSYEQYF. Here the CDR3 DNA reads TGTGCCAGCAGCTTACGGAGTACTGTTTCCTACGAGCAGTACTTC.

This sequence joins TRBV18 and TRBJ2-7; TRBD2 is a possible D gene (6 bases). The V gene's germline CDR1 is KGHSH and CDR2 LQKENI. CDR3 length: 14 residues. V lost 8 bases and J lost 6, with 20 bases in between. The CDR3 nucleotides are TGTGCCAGCCGCCGGGCTAGCGAACCCTTCGAGCAGTACTTC. Its translation is CASRRASEPFEQYF.

The rearrangement joins TRBV4-2 to TRBJ2-3; TRBD2 matches at 7 bases. CDR1 and CDR2 (germline): LGHNA, YNFKEQ. Trimming at V came to 5 bases and at J to 0 bases, leaving 14 bases not matched to a gene. The CDR3 spans 18 residues. Here the CDR3 DNA reads TGTGCCAGCAGCTTAACTAGCGCCAGTCGCCTTAGCACAGATACGCAGTATTTT. Protein: CASSLTSASRLSTDTQYF.

This clone has only a few counts. This sequence joins TRBV11-2 and TRBJ2-5; 8 nucleotides line up with TRBD1. CDR1 is SGHAT, CDR2 FQNNGV, per germline. This CDR3 has 15 residues. J lost 5 bases, V lost 3 bases, and 8 bases had no gene match. CDR3 sequence reads: CASSFTQGAWETQYF. CDR3 in DNA: TGTGCCAGCAGCTTCACCCAGGGGGCATGGGAGACCCAGTACTTC.

This rearrangement joins TRBV6-5 to TRBJ2-4, with 11 bases that match TRBD1. The V and J ends lost 5 bases and 5 bases, in that order; junction bases with no gene match: 2. This CDR3 comprises 14 residues. CDR1 and CDR2 (germline): MNHEY, SVGAGI. The DNA for the CDR3 is TGTGCCAGCAGTCGGGACAGGGGGGAAAACATTCAGTACTTC. Protein product: CASSRDRGENIQYF.

This rearrangement joins TRBV29-1 to TRBJ2-7; maybe TRBD1 (6 bases). The length of the CDR3 is 14 residues. Between the trimmed V and J ends, which lost 2 bases and 6 bases, there was a span of 17 bases. Per the germline V gene, CDR1 is SQVTM and CDR2 is ANQGSEA. The CDR3 nucleotides read TGCAGCGTTGAAAGGTCAGGGGTTCCTTTCGAGCAGTACTTC. Translation gives CSVERSGVPFEQYF.

This clone appeared a few times. The chain recombines TRBV19 with TRBJ1-1; D ambiguous. This CDR3 has 14 amino acids. CDR1 and CDR2 (germline): LNHDA, SQIVND (reference sequence). V lost 4 bases, J lost 5 bases, and 14 bases lay in between. As DNA, the CDR3 is TGTGCCAGTAGTAGGCGGGAGGAGTTTACTGAAGCTTTCTTT. Protein product: CASSRREEFTEAFF.

The V call is TRBV4-3, the J call TRBJ2-5, with 9 bases matching TRBD2. CDR1 and CDR2 (germline): LGHNA, YSLEER. The V gene end was trimmed by 3 bases and the J gene end by 11 bases; junction bases not matched to a gene: 10. There are 14 residues in the CDR3. The CDR3 protein is CASSHVAGDQEQYF. CDR3 in DNA: TGCGCCAGCAGCCATGTAGCGGGAGACCAAGAGCAGTACTTC.

The V call is TRBV27, the J call TRBJ2-7; 7 nucleotides agree with TRBD1. The CDR3 sequence is 14 residues long. The V gene end was trimmed by 4 bases and the J gene end by 2 bases; junction bases not matched to a gene: 5. Germline V gives CDR1 MNHEY, CDR2 SMNVEV (reference sequence). Here the CDR3 DNA reads TGTGCCAGCAGTTCCGGGACAGCAACCTACGAGCAGTACTTC. Translation: CASSSGTATYEQYF.

The chain links TRBV27 to TRBJ2-5, with TRBD2 identical over 9 bases. The DNA end is more similar to TRBJ2-7, so the J call may be wrong. The CDR3 sequence is 16 residues long. Looked up from germline, CDR1 is MNHEY and CDR2 is SMNVEV (reference sequence). DNA for the CDR3: TGTGCCAGCAGTTTAAGGAACCCGCGGGAGGGTTACGAGCAGTACTTC. Its protein product is CASSLRNPREGYEQYF.

The rearrangement links TRBV7-2 to TRBJ2-3; D is ambiguous. Trimming removed 5 bases at V and 2 bases at J, with 5 bases between. Germline V CDR1 and CDR2: SGHTA, FQGNSA. The CDR3 runs to 12 residues. CDR3 sequence (DNA): TGTGCCAGCAGCCCGTACACAGATACGCAGTATTTT. It translates to CASSPYTDTQYF. Based on the CDR3 plus reference TRBV7-2 and TRBJ2-3, the full variable domain is GAGVSQSPSNKVTEKGKDVELRCDPISGHTALYWYRQSLGQGLEFLIYFQGNSAPDKSGLPSDRFSAERTGGSVSTLTIQRTQQEDSAVYLCASSPYTDTQYFGPGTRLTVL.

The chain joins TRBV6-5 to TRBJ1-2, with 9 bases fitting TRBD1. V trimming: 5 bases; J trimming: 2 bases; junction bases outside the gene matches: 6. Germline-derived CDR1 and CDR2 are MNHEY and SVGAGI. The CDR3 has 15 amino acids. The CDR3 sequence is CASSPLGQGNYGYTF. CDR3 in DNA: TGTGCCAGCAGTCCCCTGGGACAGGGAAACTATGGCTACACCTTC.

This clone was observed a single time. J is TRBJ2-5 and V is TRBV10-2, with 8 bases identical to TRBD2. Trimming at V came to 7 bases and at J to 7 bases, leaving 8 bases not matched to a gene. The CDR3 runs to 13 residues. The germline gives CDR1 WSHSY, CDR2 SAAADI. The CDR3 DNA follows: TGCGCCAGCACCCCCACAGCGGGAGTGACCCAGTACTTC. Translation gives CASTPTAGVTQYF.

The chain is built from TRBV28 and TRBJ2-1; 8 bases match TRBD2. Germline assignment: CDR1 MDHEN and CDR2 SYDVKM. V was pared by 6 bases and J by 8 bases, with 18 bases of the junction left unmatched. The CDR3 spans 17 residues. CDR3 sequence: CASRHPGGAGVQYEQFF. For the CDR3, the DNA is TGTGCCAGCAGACACCCCGGGGGAGCGGGAGTACAATATGAGCAGTTCTTC.

The chain is built from TRBV2 and TRBJ2-3; the D gene is possibly TRBD1 (5 bases). Per the germline V gene, CDR1 is SNHLY and CDR2 is FYNNEI. The V end was cut by 4 bases, the J end by 2 bases, with 16 bases between. The CDR3 sequence is 16 residues long. CDR3 sequence: CASSVDSLSNTDTQYF. As DNA, the CDR3 is TGTGCCAGCAGTGTCGACAGTCTCTCTAACACAGATACGCAGTATTTT.

The CDR3 sequence: CASRTTGLRRTDYTF. The CDR3 DNA sequence: TGTGCCAGCAGAACCACAGGGCTCCGGAGGACCGACTACACCTTC. The chain combines TRBV5-6 with TRBJ1-2, with D perhaps TRBD1 (6 bases). Germline V gives CDR1 SGHDT, CDR2 YYEEEE. The CDR3 sequence is 15 residues long. With 5 bases removed from V and 10 bases from J, the gap between germline ends came to 24 bases.

V and J are TRBV6-5 and TRBJ2-1, with 9 bases that match TRBD2. The germline gives CDR1 MNHEY, CDR2 SVGAGI. With 5 bases clipped from V and 2 bases from J, the junction kept 4 bases outside the gene matches. The CDR3 sequence is 15 residues long. In DNA form, the CDR3 reads TGTGCCAGCAGTAAGACTAGCGGCCCCTACAATGAGCAGTTCTTC. Translated, it gives CASSKTSGPYNEQFF.

The chain has TRBV27 and TRBJ1-1, with D maybe TRBD1 (5 bases). Germline V gives CDR1 MNHEY, CDR2 SMNVEV (reference sequence). The length of the CDR3 is 15 residues. V lost 4 bases to trimming and J lost 0 bases, with 12 bases between them. DNA for the CDR3: TGTGCCAGCAGTTCCCGTAGGGGAATGAACACTGAAGCTTTCTTT. Its protein is CASSSRRGMNTEAFF.

This clone has a handful of counts. This chain links TRBV19 with TRBJ1-1, with TRBD1 as a possible D gene (6 bases). CDR1 is LNHDA, CDR2 SQIVND, per germline (reference sequence). The CDR3 length is 15 residues. Trimming removed 7 bases at V and 0 bases at J, with 15 bases between. CDR3 residues: CASTRTAFMNTEAFF. The CDR3 DNA is TGTGCCAGTACCCGGACAGCGTTCATGAACACTGAAGCTTTCTTT.

By proportion, this clone is medium-sized. The rearrangement links TRBV18 to TRBJ1-3; TRBD1 matches 9 bases. The CDR3 consists of 17 residues. CDR1 and CDR2 (germline): KGHSH, LQKENI. Trimming cost V 0 bases and J 1 base; bases outside gene matches: 4. The DNA of the CDR3 is TGTGCCAGCTCACCACCGGTAGGACAGGGGTCTGGAAACACCATATATTTT. Protein: CASSPPVGQGSGNTIYF.

The rearrangement links TRBV19 to TRBJ2-5; D is perhaps TRBD2 (6 bases). The CDR3 consists of 15 residues. Per germline, CDR1 LNHDA and CDR2 SQIVND (reference sequence). V lost 4 bases and J lost 3, with 15 bases in between. In DNA, the CDR3 is TGTGCCAGTAGTAATAGCGGAACCCGAAAAGAGACCCAGTACTTC. This codes for CASSNSGTRKETQYF.